A selection of T cell receptor beta chains follows, all from one sample in a study of blood T cell repertoires in COVID-19. Measured with immunoSEQ multiplex PCR; TCRdb has only the in-frame clones, and not every one. This sample yields about 200,000 clones, of which approximately 84% are seen a single time; 6% to 8.5% belongs to the top ten. Sequenced material: peripheral blood. The receptors stem from a woman aged 45-60 years with active or convalescent COVID-19. Each CDR3 is given with its conserved first and last residue. A D gene is named only where the DNA matches it firmly. Rows may omit the clone size; those that give it use once, few, many or a size class.

v_gene	j_gene	abundance	d_gene	CDR3aa	CDR3nt
TRBV2	TRBJ2-3	-	-	CASGGTFRSDTQYF	TGTGCCAGCGGCGGGACTTTCCGTTCGGATACGCAGTATTTT
TRBV10-3	TRBJ1-1	-	-	CAISEQGPNTEAFF	TGTGCCATCAGTGAGCAGGGCCCGAACACTGAAGCTTTCTTT
TRBV7-6	TRBJ2-1	-	TRBD2	CATRTSGSVNEQFF	TGTGCCACCAGGACTAGCGGGAGTGTCAATGAGCAGTTCTTC
TRBV19	TRBJ1-3	-	-	CASSRPGGGNTIYF	TGTGCCAGTAGTCGCCCGGGAGGGGGAAACACCATATATTTT
TRBV2	TRBJ1-1	-	-	CASSGYTGTEAFF	TGTGCCAGCAGCGGCTACACAGGAACTGAAGCTTTCTTT
TRBV7-2	TRBJ1-3	-	TRBD1	CASSLRGTGRNTIYF	TGTGCCAGCAGCTTAAGAGGGACAGGAAGAAACACCATATATTTT
TRBV5-4	TRBJ1-2	-	TRBD1	CASSPGGGQGAGGYTF	TGTGCCAGCAGCCCCGGTGGGGGACAGGGGGCTGGCGGCTACACCTTC
TRBV5-4	TRBJ1-1	-	-	CASSSDSLNTEAFF	TGTGCCAGCAGCTCGGACAGTCTGAACACTGAAGCTTTCTTT
TRBV27	TRBJ2-5	-	-	CASSLGGGQLKTQYF	TGTGCCAGCAGTTTAGGAGGGGGACAGTTAAAGACCCAGTACTTC
TRBV5-1	TRBJ2-5	-	-	CASSALSDLGGTQYF	TGCGCCAGCAGCGCTCTGTCCGACCTGGGGGGGACCCAGTACTTC
TRBV11-2	TRBJ2-5	-	-	CASSFGANLGTQYF	TGTGCCAGCAGCTTCGGAGCGAACCTTGGGACCCAGTACTTC
TRBV6-1	TRBJ1-1	-	-	CASSEAPFEAFF	TGTGCCAGCAGTGAAGCCCCGTTTGAAGCTTTCTTT
TRBV5-1	TRBJ1-1	-	-	CASSLERSEAFF	TGCGCCAGCAGCTTGGAGAGGTCTGAAGCTTTCTTT
TRBV6-5	TRBJ2-1	-	-	CASSTDLVSYNEQFF	TGTGCCAGCAGTACCGACTTGGTCTCCTACAATGAGCAGTTCTTC
TRBV5-1	TRBJ2-3	many	TRBD2	CASSSGGGDTQYF	TGCGCCAGCAGCTCCGGGGGAGGGGATACGCAGTATTTT
TRBV14	TRBJ2-5	-	-	CASSQYVQETQYF	TGTGCCAGCAGCCAGTATGTCCAAGAGACCCAGTACTTC
TRBV28	TRBJ2-5	-	-	CASSLLRGSETQYF	TGTGCCAGCAGTTTGCTGCGAGGGTCGGAGACCCAGTACTTC
TRBV4-1	TRBJ2-1	once	-	CASSQRHDNEQFF	TGCGCCAGCAGCCAGAGGCATGACAATGAGCAGTTCTTC
TRBV2	TRBJ2-2	-	-	CASSPTTTGELFF	TGTGCCAGCAGCCCCACAACCACCGGGGAGCTGTTTTTT
TRBV5-6	TRBJ2-7	once	-	CASSRGENLRSSYEQYF	TGTGCCAGCAGCCGCGGGGAAAACCTAAGGAGCTCCTACGAGCAGTACTTC
TRBV5-1	TRBJ1-1	-	-	CASSLGGPVNTEAFF	TGCGCCAGCAGCTTGGGGGGGCCAGTGAACACTGAAGCTTTCTTT
TRBV5-6	TRBJ2-3	-	-	CASSRKNREGGTDTQYF	TGTGCCAGCAGCAGGAAAAACAGGGAAGGGGGCACAGATACGCAGTATTTT
TRBV28	TRBJ2-1	-	TRBD2	CASTNSGGSYNEQFF	TGTGCCAGCACCAATAGCGGGGGCTCCTACAATGAGCAGTTCTTC
TRBV4-1	TRBJ1-1	-	-	CASSQEARNTEAFF	TGCGCCAGCAGCCAAGAGGCTCGGAACACTGAAGCTTTCTTT
TRBV9	TRBJ2-5	once	-	CASSVDWQETQYF	TGTGCCAGCAGCGTGGACTGGCAAGAGACCCAGTACTTC
TRBV5-1	TRBJ2-3	-	-	CASSLPTETQYF	TGCGCCAGCAGCCTACCTACAGAGACGCAGTATTTT
TRBV27	TRBJ1-1	once	-	CASQPPGTFSPYDTEAFF	TGTGCCAGCCAACCTCCCGGGACATTTTCCCCCTACGACACTGAAGCTTTCTTT
TRBV10-3	TRBJ1-5	-	TRBD1	CAISAGQGSNQPQHF	TGTGCCATCAGTGCGGGACAGGGTAGCAATCAGCCCCAGCATTTT
TRBV30	TRBJ1-3	-	-	CAWRVSGTGNTIYF	TGTGCCTGGAGGGTCTCGGGGACTGGAAACACCATATATTTT
TRBV25-1	TRBJ1-1	-	TRBD1	CASSGTGESAEAFF	TGTGCCAGCAGTGGGACAGGGGAATCGGCTGAAGCTTTCTTT
TRBV28	TRBJ1-5	-	-	CASSDLTGSNQPQHF	TGTGCCAGCAGTGACCTGACAGGTAGCAATCAGCCCCAGCATTTT
TRBV27	TRBJ1-1	-	-	CASSLRGMNTEAFF	TGTGCCAGCAGTTTACGAGGCATGAACACTGAAGCTTTCTTT
TRBV19	TRBJ1-5	few	-	CASSTTPSQPQHF	TGTGCCAGTAGTACAACTCCAAGTCAGCCCCAGCATTTT
TRBV3-1/TRBV3-2	TRBJ2-4	-	TRBD2	CASSQGLAGLHIQYF	TGTGCCAGCAGCCAAGGACTAGCCGGCTTACACATTCAGTACTTC
TRBV3-1/TRBV3-2	TRBJ1-1	-	-	CASSQDTGNTEAFF	TGTGCCAGCAGCCAAGATACGGGGAACACTGAAGCTTTCTTT
TRBV28	TRBJ2-5	-	-	CASSIQLATQYF	TGTGCCAGCAGCATCCAGTTGGCGACCCAGTACTTC
TRBV30	TRBJ2-5	-	TRBD2	CAWSRLAGGLQETQYF	TGTGCCTGGAGTCGCCTAGCGGGAGGTCTGCAAGAGACCCAGTACTTC
TRBV7-6	TRBJ2-1	-	-	CASSLVGVRYNEQFF	TGTGCCAGCAGCTTAGTCGGAGTCCGGTACAATGAGCAGTTCTTC
TRBV7-5	TRBJ2-5	-	-	CVRSPEGTSGLWRETQYF	TGTGTCAGAAGCCCAGAGGGGACTAGCGGCCTATGGAGGGAGACCCAGTACTTC
TRBV29-1	TRBJ1-1	once	TRBD1	CSARTGGNTEAFF	TGCAGCGCAAGGACAGGGGGGAACACTGAAGCTTTCTTT
TRBV5-1	TRBJ1-1	-	-	CASSLTGRVGNTEAFF	TGCGCCAGCAGCCTCACAGGGAGGGTCGGGAACACTGAAGCTTTCTTT
TRBV19	TRBJ2-7	-	TRBD2	CASSIDHGTSGRYEQYF	TGTGCCAGTAGTATAGATCATGGGACTAGCGGGCGCTACGAGCAGTACTTC
TRBV5-1	TRBJ1-1	-	-	CASSLGTWGANTEAFF	TGCGCCAGCAGCTTGGGGACGTGGGGCGCGAACACTGAAGCTTTCTTT
TRBV5-1	TRBJ1-4	-	TRBD1	CASSETGGTNEKLFF	TGCGCCAGCAGCGAAACAGGGGGCACTAATGAAAAACTGTTTTTT
TRBV28	TRBJ1-2	-	-	CASSLLPGDYGYTF	TGTGCCAGCAGTCTCCTGCCGGGGGACTATGGCTACACCTTC
TRBV9	TRBJ2-2	few	-	CASSIGVYGNTGELFF	TGTGCCAGCAGCATCGGGGTCTACGGGAACACCGGGGAGCTGTTTTTT
TRBV10-3	TRBJ1-2	-	-	CAISKTGENGYTF	TGTGCCATCAGTAAGACCGGAGAGAATGGCTACACCTTC
TRBV3-1/TRBV3-2	TRBJ2-1	-	TRBD2	CASSQRGRAAYNEQFF	TGTGCCAGCAGCCAACGCGGGAGGGCCGCCTACAATGAGCAGTTCTTC
TRBV6-5	TRBJ2-7	-	-	CASKGHPPYEQYF	TGTGCCAGCAAAGGACACCCCCCCTACGAGCAGTACTTC
TRBV5-1	TRBJ1-3	once	TRBD1	CASSTGGTAGNTIYF	TGCGCCAGCAGCACAGGGGGGACAGCAGGAAACACCATATATTTT
TRBV5-6	TRBJ2-3	-	TRBD2	CASSWGLAGAGDTQYF	TGTGCCAGCAGCTGGGGTCTAGCGGGAGCTGGAGATACGCAGTATTTT
TRBV28	TRBJ1-6	-	-	CASSPSTQDNSPLHF	TGTGCCAGCTCCCCCAGCACCCAGGATAATTCACCCCTCCACTTT
TRBV19	TRBJ2-1	-	-	CASSHLGGSYNEQFF	TGTGCCAGTAGTCATCTCGGGGGAAGCTACAATGAGCAGTTCTTC
TRBV5-4	TRBJ2-1	-	-	CASSRSPDNEQFF	TGTGCCAGCAGCAGGAGCCCAGACAATGAGCAGTTCTTC
TRBV6-5	TRBJ1-2	-	TRBD1	CASSYSEGTGPYGYTF	TGTGCCAGCAGTTACTCGGAAGGGACAGGGCCCTATGGCTACACCTTC
TRBV3-1/TRBV3-2	TRBJ1-3	-	-	CASSHLGSPSGNTIYF	TGTGCCAGCAGCCACCTTGGGAGTCCCTCGGGAAACACCATATATTTT
TRBV20-1	TRBJ2-1	-	-	CSALRGGTPFF	TGCAGTGCCCTCCGCGGCGGCACTCCGTTCTTC
TRBV19	TRBJ2-1	-	-	CASTLQGSYNEQFF	TGTGCCAGTACCCTCCAGGGCTCCTACAATGAGCAGTTCTTC
TRBV5-5	TRBJ1-3	-	-	CASSPEPTRQAGNTIYF	TGTGCCAGCAGCCCGGAGCCCACGCGACAGGCTGGAAACACCATATATTTT
TRBV28	TRBJ1-6	few	TRBD1	CASSLGMGQGPLHF	TGTGCCAGCAGCCTTGGTATGGGACAGGGGCCCCTCCACTTT